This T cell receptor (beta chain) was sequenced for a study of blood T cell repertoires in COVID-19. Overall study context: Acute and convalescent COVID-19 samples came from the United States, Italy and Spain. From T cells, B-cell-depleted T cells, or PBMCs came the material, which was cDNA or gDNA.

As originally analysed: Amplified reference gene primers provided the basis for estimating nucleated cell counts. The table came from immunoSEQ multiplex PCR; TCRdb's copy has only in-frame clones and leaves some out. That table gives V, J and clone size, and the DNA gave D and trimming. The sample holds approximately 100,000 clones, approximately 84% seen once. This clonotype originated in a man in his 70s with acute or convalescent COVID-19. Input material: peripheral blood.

The CDR3 region has the DNA TGTGCCTGGGCCCGGGACAGACACGGCTACACCTTC. Protein: CAWARDRHGYTF. J is TRBJ1-2 and V is TRBV30; TRBD1 matches 7 bases. The ends lost 5 bases at V and 8 bases at J; junction bases unmatched: 8. CDR3 size: 12 residues. CDR1 is GTSNPN and CDR2 is SVGIG in the germline V gene (reference sequence).